This TCR beta chain is from a study of naive and memory T cell subsets. Both TRBC1 and TRBC2 were covered by a beta constant-region primer of two equimolar oligonucleotides. Ligated cDNA was amplified by four rounds of PCR with nested alpha and beta constant-region primers and SP2. TCRdb redid the calling of the UMI-ligation and nested PCR reads with MiXCR, one entry per CDR3 protein. Altogether 100,000 to 150,000 distinct CDR3 sequences are present, 35% to 45% being singletons, with the ten largest covering 0.8% to 1%. The CDR3 has 14 amino acids. Germline CDR1 and CDR2: LNHNV and YYDKDF (reference sequence). Trimming pared 2 bases from V and 6 bases from J, leaving 11 bases between. Alpha and beta libraries were amplified separately from the second PCR onward. This clonotype was counted a few times.

This chain links TRBV15 with TRBJ2-1; D gene uncertain. Specimen: central memory CD4+ T cells from blood. The sequence came from a human donor in good health. The CDR3 DNA is TGTGCCACCAGCAGACCTCGCCCCCGCAATGAGCAGTTCTTC. Protein: CATSRPRPRNEQFF. Full variable domain (missing parts from reference TRBV15 and TRBJ2-1): DAMVIQNPRYQVTQFGKPVTLSCSQTLNHNVMYWYQQKSSQAPKLLFHYYDKDFNNEADTPDNFQSRRPNTSFCFLDIRSPGLGDTAMYLCATSRPRPRNEQFFGPGTRLTVL.